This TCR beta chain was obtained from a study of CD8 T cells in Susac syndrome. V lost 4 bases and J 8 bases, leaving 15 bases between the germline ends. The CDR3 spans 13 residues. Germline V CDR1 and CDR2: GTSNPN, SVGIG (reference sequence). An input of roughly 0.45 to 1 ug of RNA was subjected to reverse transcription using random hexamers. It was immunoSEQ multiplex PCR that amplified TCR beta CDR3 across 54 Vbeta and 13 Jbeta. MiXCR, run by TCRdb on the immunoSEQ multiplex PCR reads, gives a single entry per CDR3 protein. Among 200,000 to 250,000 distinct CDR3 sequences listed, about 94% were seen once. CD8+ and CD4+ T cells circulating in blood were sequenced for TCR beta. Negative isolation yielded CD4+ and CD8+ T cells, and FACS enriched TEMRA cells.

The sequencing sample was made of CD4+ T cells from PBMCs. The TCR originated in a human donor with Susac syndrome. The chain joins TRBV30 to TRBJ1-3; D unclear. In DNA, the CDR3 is TGTGCCTGGACCAGAGGGCCCGCGGACACCATATATTTT. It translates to CAWTRGPADTIYF.